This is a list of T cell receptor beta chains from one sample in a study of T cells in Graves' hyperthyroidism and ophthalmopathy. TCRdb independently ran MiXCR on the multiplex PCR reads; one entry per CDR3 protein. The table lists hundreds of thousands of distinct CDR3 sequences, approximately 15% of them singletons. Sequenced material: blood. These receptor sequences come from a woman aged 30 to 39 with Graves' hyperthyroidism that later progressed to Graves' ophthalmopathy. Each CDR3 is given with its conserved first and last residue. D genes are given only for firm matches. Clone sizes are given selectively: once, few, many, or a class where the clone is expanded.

CDR3 protein: CASSPEFAGTEAFF; CDR3 DNA: TGTGCCAGCTCACCGGAATTTGCGGGGACTGAAGCTTTCTTT; D gene: .; clone size: many; V gene: TRBV18; J gene: TRBJ1-1
CDR3 protein: CASRLSGSGDYGYTF; CDR3 DNA: TGTGCCAGCAGATTATCCGGTTCAGGAGACTATGGCTACACCTTC; D gene: .; clone size: many; V gene: TRBV28; J gene: TRBJ1-2
CDR3 protein: CASSEELAGVPSTYNEQFF; CDR3 DNA: TGTGCCAGCAGTGAAGAACTAGCGGGAGTCCCCTCGACCTACAATGAGCAGTTCTTC; D gene: TRBD2; clone size: few; V gene: TRBV6-1; J gene: TRBJ2-1
CDR3 protein: CASTRITTSGRGYSSYNEQFF; CDR3 DNA: TGTGCCAGCACCCGAATTACTACTAGCGGGAGGGGATACAGCTCCTACAATGAGCAGTTCTTC; D gene: TRBD2; clone size: many; V gene: TRBV6-1; J gene: TRBJ2-1
CDR3 protein: CASSRGADRVLESSYNEQFF; CDR3 DNA: TGTGCCAGCAGCAGGGGCGCCGACAGGGTACTAGAGAGCTCCTACAATGAGCAGTTCTTC; D gene: TRBD1; clone size: few; V gene: TRBV9; J gene: TRBJ2-1
CDR3 protein: CASSDRGLEKLFF; CDR3 DNA: TGTGCCAGCAGTGACAGGGGGCTTGAAAAACTGTTTTTT; D gene: TRBD1; clone size: many; V gene: TRBV5-6; J gene: TRBJ1-4
CDR3 protein: CASSHGPAEQYF; CDR3 DNA: TGCGCCAGCAGCCATGGTCCAGCCGAGCAGTACTTC; D gene: .; clone size: few; V gene: TRBV4-3; J gene: TRBJ2-7
CDR3 protein: CASSLGTSQDTQYF; CDR3 DNA: TGTGCCAGCAGTTTGGGGACTAGCCAAGATACGCAGTATTTT; D gene: TRBD2; clone size: many; V gene: TRBV12-3/TRBV12-4; J gene: TRBJ2-3
CDR3 protein: CASSFKVAEGGGTDTQYF; CDR3 DNA: TGTGCCAGCAGCTTTAAAGTAGCGGAGGGTGGGGGCACAGATACGCAGTATTTT; D gene: .; clone size: many; V gene: TRBV2; J gene: TRBJ2-3
CDR3 protein: CASSLRGQGSETQYF; CDR3 DNA: TGTGCCAGCAGCCTACGTGGACAGGGTTCAGAGACCCAGTACTTC; D gene: TRBD1; clone size: .; V gene: TRBV12-3/TRBV12-4; J gene: TRBJ2-5
CDR3 protein: CSARVPGGREQYF; CDR3 DNA: TGCAGTGCTAGAGTTCCAGGGGGCAGAGAGCAGTACTTC; D gene: TRBD1; clone size: few; V gene: TRBV20-1; J gene: TRBJ2-7
CDR3 protein: CASSFKGSGRLYEQYF; CDR3 DNA: TGTGCCAGCAGTTTTAAGGGGTCAGGGCGTCTCTACGAGCAGTACTTC; D gene: .; clone size: .; V gene: TRBV12-3/TRBV12-4; J gene: TRBJ2-7
CDR3 protein: CASSPDRAPKTLNQPQHF; CDR3 DNA: TGTGCCAGCAGCCCGGACAGGGCGCCTAAAACTCTCAATCAGCCCCAGCATTTT; D gene: TRBD1; clone size: few; V gene: TRBV7-8; J gene: TRBJ1-5
CDR3 protein: CAWGGLAGDEQYF; CDR3 DNA: TGTGCCTGGGGTGGACTAGCGGGCGACGAGCAGTACTTC; D gene: TRBD2; clone size: .; V gene: TRBV30; J gene: TRBJ2-7
CDR3 protein: CASSYAGDSGANVLTF; CDR3 DNA: TGTGCCAGCAGTTACGCGGGGGACTCTGGGGCCAACGTCCTGACTTTC; D gene: TRBD2; clone size: few; V gene: TRBV6-5; J gene: TRBJ2-6
CDR3 protein: CASRVTQGYEQYF; CDR3 DNA: TGTGCCAGCAGGGTGACACAAGGCTACGAGCAGTACTTC; D gene: .; clone size: .; V gene: TRBV6-1; J gene: TRBJ2-7
CDR3 protein: CAWSVIAGSTGELFF; CDR3 DNA: TGTGCCTGGAGTGTAATAGCGGGTAGCACCGGGGAGCTGTTTTTT; D gene: TRBD2; clone size: .; V gene: TRBV30; J gene: TRBJ2-2
CDR3 protein: CASGLVLVGANVLTF; CDR3 DNA: TGTGCTAGTGGTTTGGTACTAGTCGGAGCCAACGTCCTGACTTTC; D gene: .; clone size: many; V gene: TRBV12-5; J gene: TRBJ2-6
CDR3 protein: CASSRLAGSNEQFF; CDR3 DNA: TGTGCCAGTAGTCGCCTAGCGGGAAGCAATGAGCAGTTCTTC; D gene: TRBD2; clone size: many; V gene: TRBV19; J gene: TRBJ2-1
CDR3 protein: CASSETQGGLQPQHF; CDR3 DNA: TGTGCCAGCAGTGAAACACAGGGGGGATTACAGCCCCAGCATTTT; D gene: TRBD1; clone size: many; V gene: TRBV6-1; J gene: TRBJ1-5
CDR3 protein: CASSPGGDSYEQYF; CDR3 DNA: TGTGCCAGCAGCCCCGGAGGGGACTCCTACGAGCAGTACTTC; D gene: .; clone size: few; V gene: TRBV12-3/TRBV12-4; J gene: TRBJ2-7
CDR3 protein: CASSLAGAAYSPLHF; CDR3 DNA: TGCGCCAGCAGCTTGGCTGGGGCAGCGTACTCACCCCTCCACTTT; D gene: .; clone size: many; V gene: TRBV5-1; J gene: TRBJ1-6
CDR3 protein: CASSLSTGFQETQYF; CDR3 DNA: TGCGCCAGCAGCCTCTCGACAGGGTTCCAAGAGACCCAGTACTTC; D gene: TRBD1; clone size: many; V gene: TRBV5-1; J gene: TRBJ2-5
CDR3 protein: CASSTLPDNEQFF; CDR3 DNA: TGCGCCAGCAGCACCCTCCCTGATAATGAGCAGTTCTTC; D gene: .; clone size: many; V gene: TRBV5-1; J gene: TRBJ2-1
CDR3 protein: CASSLALVPYEQYF; CDR3 DNA: TGTGCCAGCAGCCTCGCCCTGGTCCCCTACGAGCAGTACTTC; D gene: .; clone size: few; V gene: TRBV3-1; J gene: TRBJ2-7
CDR3 protein: CASRHGTGRSSYNEQFF; CDR3 DNA: TGTGCCAGCAGGCACGGGACAGGGAGATCGTCCTACAATGAGCAGTTCTTC; D gene: TRBD1; clone size: .; V gene: TRBV6-1; J gene: TRBJ2-1
CDR3 protein: CASSQLGGLSETQYF; CDR3 DNA: TGTGCCAGCAGCCAACTAGGGGGCTTATCAGAGACCCAGTACTTC; D gene: TRBD1; clone size: few; V gene: TRBV14; J gene: TRBJ2-5
CDR3 protein: CATQWSTEAFF; CDR3 DNA: TGTGCCACCCAATGGAGCACTGAAGCTTTCTTT; D gene: .; clone size: .; V gene: TRBV6-1; J gene: TRBJ1-1
CDR3 protein: CASSSRLEGEQYF; CDR3 DNA: TGTGCCAGCAGCTCCCGACTAGAAGGCGAGCAGTACTTC; D gene: .; clone size: many; V gene: TRBV3-1; J gene: TRBJ2-7
CDR3 protein: CASSPLGQFYNEQFF; CDR3 DNA: TGTGCCAGCAGTCCCCTGGGACAGTTCTACAATGAGCAGTTCTTC; D gene: TRBD1; clone size: many; V gene: TRBV6-2/TRBV6-3; J gene: TRBJ2-1
CDR3 protein: CASSFGPEGQPQHF; CDR3 DNA: TGCGCCAGCAGCTTCGGGCCCGAGGGGCAGCCCCAGCATTTT; D gene: .; clone size: many; V gene: TRBV5-1; J gene: TRBJ1-5
CDR3 protein: CASRTDRLLTYEQYF; CDR3 DNA: TGTGCCAGCAGAACCGACAGACTGCTAACCTACGAGCAGTACTTC; D gene: .; clone size: few; V gene: TRBV6-1; J gene: TRBJ2-7
CDR3 protein: CASSQFLQGSTGNTIYF; CDR3 DNA: TGCGCCAGCAGCCAATTCCTTCAGGGATCAACTGGAAACACCATATATTTT; D gene: .; clone size: .; V gene: TRBV4-3; J gene: TRBJ1-3